This record covers a single T cell receptor (beta chain). CDR3 length: 12 residues. Germline loops: CDR1 SGHNT, CDR2 YYREEE (reference sequence). The V and J ends lost 2 bases and 8 bases respectively, with 10 bases between them. These data come from a study of CD8+ T cells in alopecia areata. On the study more broadly: Tofacitinib was taken orally by treated patients, and the dose was 5 to 10 mg twice daily.

Extraction and reverse transcription of RNA yielded cDNA as the sequencing template. Produced via immunoSEQ multiplex PCR; TCRdb's table is partial and in-frame only. The table has about 150,000 clones, roughly 65% seen once. Treatment defined: oral pan-JAK inhibitor, 5-10 mg twice daily. This TCR was recovered from a human donor with alopecia areata. The chain joins TRBV5-4 to TRBJ1-2; D is unclear. This sample comprised CD4+ T cells sorted from blood, obtained at week 4, from a patient treated with tofacitinib. The CDR3 protein is CASSFVSGGYTF. CDR3 DNA sequence: TGTGCCAGCAGCTTCGTATCGGGAGGCTACACCTTC.